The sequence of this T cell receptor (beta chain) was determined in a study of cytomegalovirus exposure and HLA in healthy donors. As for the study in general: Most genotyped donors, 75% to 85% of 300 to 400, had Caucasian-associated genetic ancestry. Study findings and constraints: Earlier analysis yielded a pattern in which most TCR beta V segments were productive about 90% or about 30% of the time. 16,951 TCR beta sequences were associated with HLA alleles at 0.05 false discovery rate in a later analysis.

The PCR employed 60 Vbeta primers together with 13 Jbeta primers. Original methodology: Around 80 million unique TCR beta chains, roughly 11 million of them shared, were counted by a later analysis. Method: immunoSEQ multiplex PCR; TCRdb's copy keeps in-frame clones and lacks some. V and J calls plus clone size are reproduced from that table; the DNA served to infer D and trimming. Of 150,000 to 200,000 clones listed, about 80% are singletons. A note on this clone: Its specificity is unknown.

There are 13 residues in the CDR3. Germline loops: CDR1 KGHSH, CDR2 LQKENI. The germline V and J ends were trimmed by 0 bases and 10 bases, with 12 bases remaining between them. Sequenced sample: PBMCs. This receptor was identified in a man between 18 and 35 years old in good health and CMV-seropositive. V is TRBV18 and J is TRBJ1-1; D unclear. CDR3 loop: CASSPPGREAAFF. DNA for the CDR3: TGTGCCAGCTCACCACCGGGTCGAGAGGCAGCTTTCTTT. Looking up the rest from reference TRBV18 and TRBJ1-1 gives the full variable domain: NAGVMQNPRHLVRRRGQEARLRCSPMKGHSHVYWYRQLPEEGLKFMVYLQKENIIDESGMPKERFSAEFPKEGPSILRIQQVVRGDSAAYFCASSPPGREAAFFGQGTRLTVV.